The present T cell receptor beta chain was sequenced within a study of STAT5B mutations in CD4+ large granular lymphocyte leukemia. Study results and limitations: 8/27 top patient clones versus 2/35 control clones were TRBV06-family. Roughly a quarter of private leukemic clonotypes occurred rarely in other patients' non-leukemic repertoires. Without HLA matching, higher CD4+ than CD8+ T-LGLL clonality could reflect small sample size.

As to this clone: Its antigen is not identified.

The CDR3 runs to 14 residues. Trimming took 2 bases from V and 3 from J; bases not matched to a gene: 3. Germline lookup yields CDR1 KGHSH and CDR2 LQKENI. Authors' methods: Lowest detectable productive clonotype frequency was 2.59 x 10-5. Method: immunoSEQ multiplex PCR; TCRdb's copy keeps in-frame clones and lacks some. The V and J calls and clone size are taken from that table; D and trimming were inferred from the DNA. The profile covers roughly 32,000 clones, with 76% appearing a single time and roughly 2% taken by the ten largest. The chain is built from TRBV18 and TRBJ1-1; 7 nucleotides align to TRBD1. The sample comprised CD4+ T cells from blood buffy coats. The TCR sequence derives from a human donor in good health. The CDR3 DNA is TGTGCCAGCTCACCAAGGCAGGGGGACACTGAAGCTTTCTTT. Translating it yields CASSPRQGDTEAFF.